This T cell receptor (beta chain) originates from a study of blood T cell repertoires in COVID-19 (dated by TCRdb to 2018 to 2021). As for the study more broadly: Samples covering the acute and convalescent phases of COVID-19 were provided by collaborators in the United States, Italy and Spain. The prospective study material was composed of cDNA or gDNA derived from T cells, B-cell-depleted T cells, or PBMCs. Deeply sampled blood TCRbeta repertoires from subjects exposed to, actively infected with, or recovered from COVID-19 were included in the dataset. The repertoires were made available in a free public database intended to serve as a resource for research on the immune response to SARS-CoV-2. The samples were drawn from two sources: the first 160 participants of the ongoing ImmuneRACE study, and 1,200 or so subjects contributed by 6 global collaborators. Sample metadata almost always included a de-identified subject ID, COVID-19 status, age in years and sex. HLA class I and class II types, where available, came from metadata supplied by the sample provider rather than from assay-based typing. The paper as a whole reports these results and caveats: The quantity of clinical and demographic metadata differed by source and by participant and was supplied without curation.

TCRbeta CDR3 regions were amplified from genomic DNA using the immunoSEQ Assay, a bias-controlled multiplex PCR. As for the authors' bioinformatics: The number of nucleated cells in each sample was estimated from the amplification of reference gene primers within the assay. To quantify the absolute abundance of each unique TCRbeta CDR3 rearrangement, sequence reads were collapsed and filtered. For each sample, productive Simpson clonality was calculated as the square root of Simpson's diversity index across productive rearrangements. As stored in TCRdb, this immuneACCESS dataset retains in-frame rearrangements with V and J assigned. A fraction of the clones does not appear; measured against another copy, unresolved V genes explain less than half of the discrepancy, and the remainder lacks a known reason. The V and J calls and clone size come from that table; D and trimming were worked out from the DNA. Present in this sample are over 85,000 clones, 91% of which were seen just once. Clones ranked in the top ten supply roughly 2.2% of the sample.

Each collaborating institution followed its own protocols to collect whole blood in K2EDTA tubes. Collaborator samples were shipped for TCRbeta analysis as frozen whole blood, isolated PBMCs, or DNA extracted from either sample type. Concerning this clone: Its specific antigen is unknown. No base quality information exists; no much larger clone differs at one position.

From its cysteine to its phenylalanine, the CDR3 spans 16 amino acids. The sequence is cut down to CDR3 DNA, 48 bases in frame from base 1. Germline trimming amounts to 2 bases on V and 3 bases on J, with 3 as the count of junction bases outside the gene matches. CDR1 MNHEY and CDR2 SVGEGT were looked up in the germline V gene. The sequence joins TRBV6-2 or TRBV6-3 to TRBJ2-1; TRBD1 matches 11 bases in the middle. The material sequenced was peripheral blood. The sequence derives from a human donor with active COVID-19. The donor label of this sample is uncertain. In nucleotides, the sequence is TGTGCCAGCAGTTACGGGGGGACAGGGGGCTACAATGAGCAGTTCTTC. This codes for CASSYGGTGGYNEQFF.